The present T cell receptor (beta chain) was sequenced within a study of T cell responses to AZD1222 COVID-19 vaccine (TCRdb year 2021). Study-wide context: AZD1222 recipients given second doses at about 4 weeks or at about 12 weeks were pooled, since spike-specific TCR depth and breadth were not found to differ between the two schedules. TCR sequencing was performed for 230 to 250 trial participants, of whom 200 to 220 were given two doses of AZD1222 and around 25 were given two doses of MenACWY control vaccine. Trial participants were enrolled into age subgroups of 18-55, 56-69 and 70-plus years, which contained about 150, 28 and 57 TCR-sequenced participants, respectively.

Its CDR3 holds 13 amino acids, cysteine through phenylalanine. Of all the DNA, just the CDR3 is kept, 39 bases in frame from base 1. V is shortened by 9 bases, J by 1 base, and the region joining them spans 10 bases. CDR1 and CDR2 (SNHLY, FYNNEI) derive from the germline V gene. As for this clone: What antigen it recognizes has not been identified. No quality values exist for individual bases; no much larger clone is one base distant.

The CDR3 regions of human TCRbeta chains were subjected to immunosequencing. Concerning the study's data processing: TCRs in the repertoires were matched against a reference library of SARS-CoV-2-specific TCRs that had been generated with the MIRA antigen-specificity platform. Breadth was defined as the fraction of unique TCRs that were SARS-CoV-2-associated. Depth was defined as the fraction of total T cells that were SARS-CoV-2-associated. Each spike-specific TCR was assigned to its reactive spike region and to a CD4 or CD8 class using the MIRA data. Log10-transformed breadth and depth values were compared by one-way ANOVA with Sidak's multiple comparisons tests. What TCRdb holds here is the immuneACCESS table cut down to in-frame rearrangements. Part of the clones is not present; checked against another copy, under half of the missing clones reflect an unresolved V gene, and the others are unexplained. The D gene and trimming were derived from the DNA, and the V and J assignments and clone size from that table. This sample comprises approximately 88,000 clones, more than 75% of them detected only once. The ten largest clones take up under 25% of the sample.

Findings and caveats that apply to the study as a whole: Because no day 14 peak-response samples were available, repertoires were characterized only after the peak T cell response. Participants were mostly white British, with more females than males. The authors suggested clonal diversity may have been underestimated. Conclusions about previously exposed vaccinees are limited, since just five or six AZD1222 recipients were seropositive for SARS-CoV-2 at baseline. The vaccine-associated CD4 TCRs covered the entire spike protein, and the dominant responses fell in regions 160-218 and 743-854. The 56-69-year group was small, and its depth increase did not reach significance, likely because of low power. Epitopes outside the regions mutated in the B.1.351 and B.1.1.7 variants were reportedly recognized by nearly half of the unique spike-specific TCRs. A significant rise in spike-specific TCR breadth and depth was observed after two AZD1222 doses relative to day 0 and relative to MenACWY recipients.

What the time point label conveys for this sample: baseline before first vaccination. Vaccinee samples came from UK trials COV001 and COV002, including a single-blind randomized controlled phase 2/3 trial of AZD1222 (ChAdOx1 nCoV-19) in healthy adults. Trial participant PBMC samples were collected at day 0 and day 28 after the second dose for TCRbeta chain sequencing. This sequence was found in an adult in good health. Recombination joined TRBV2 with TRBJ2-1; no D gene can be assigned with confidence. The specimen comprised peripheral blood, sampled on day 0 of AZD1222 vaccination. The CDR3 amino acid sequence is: CASQDRSYNEQFF. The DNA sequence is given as TGTGCCAGTCAAGATCGGTCCTACAATGAGCAGTTCTTC.